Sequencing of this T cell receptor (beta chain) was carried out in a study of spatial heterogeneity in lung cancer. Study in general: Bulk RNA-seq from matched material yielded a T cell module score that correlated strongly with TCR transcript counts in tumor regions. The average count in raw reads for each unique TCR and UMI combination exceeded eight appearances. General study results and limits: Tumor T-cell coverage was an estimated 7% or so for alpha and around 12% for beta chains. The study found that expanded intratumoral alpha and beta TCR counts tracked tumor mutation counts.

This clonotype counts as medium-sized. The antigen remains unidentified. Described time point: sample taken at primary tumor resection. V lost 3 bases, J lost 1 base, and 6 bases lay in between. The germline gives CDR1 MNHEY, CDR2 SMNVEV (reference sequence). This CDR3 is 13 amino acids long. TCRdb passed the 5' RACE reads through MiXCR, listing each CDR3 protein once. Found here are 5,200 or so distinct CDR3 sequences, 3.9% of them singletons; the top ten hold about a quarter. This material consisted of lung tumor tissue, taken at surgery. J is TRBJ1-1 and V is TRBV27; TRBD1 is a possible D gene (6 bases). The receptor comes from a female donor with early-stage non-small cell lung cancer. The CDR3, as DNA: TGTGCCAGCAGTTTGACAGGGAACACTGAAGCTTTCTTT. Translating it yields CASSLTGNTEAFF.